Listed here is a single T cell receptor (beta chain). The antigen is not known. Additional DNA sequences in this sample encode the identical CDR3. This record belongs to a study of T cell responses to AZD1222 COVID-19 vaccine. Profiling relied on immunoSEQ multiplex PCR, and the TCRdb table lists in-frame clones only, not all of them. The sample holds 150,000 to 200,000 clones, 85% to 95% seen once. Study-wide results and limits: AZD1222 recipients seropositive at baseline numbered only six. Variant regions that are unmutated are reportedly the target of nearly half of spike-specific TCRs.

The sample was peripheral blood, taken on day 0 of AZD1222 vaccination. This clonotype was sampled from an adult in good health.

Here the CDR3 DNA reads TGTGCCAGCTTAGCGGGGGGGCAGGAGACCCAGTACTTC. Protein product: CASLAGGQETQYF. The chain recombines TRBV2 with TRBJ2-5, with TRBD2 matching 11 bases. The germline V gene encodes CDR1 SNHLY and CDR2 FYNNEI. The CDR3 sequence is 13 residues long. V was clipped by 8 bases and J by 5 bases; unmatched bases: 4.